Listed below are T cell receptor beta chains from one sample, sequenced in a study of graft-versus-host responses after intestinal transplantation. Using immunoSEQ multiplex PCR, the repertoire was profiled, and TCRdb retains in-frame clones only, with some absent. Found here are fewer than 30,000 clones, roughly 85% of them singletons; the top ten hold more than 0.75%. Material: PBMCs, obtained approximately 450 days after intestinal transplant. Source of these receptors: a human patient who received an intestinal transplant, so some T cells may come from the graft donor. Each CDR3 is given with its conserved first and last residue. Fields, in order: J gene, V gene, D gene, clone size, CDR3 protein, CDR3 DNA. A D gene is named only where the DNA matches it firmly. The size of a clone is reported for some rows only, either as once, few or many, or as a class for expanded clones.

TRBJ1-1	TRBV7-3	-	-	CASSLVAKVSEAFF	TGTGCCAGCAGCTTAGTTGCCAAAGTATCTGAAGCTTTCTTT
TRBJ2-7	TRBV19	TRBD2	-	CASSTRGTSVYEQYF	TGTGCCAGTAGTACCCGCGGGACTAGCGTCTACGAGCAGTACTTC
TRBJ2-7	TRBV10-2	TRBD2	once	CASRAGGISYEQYF	TGCGCCAGCAGAGCGGGAGGGATCTCCTACGAGCAGTACTTC
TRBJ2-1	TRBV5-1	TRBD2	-	CASSLPAGGVYDNEQFF	TGCGCCAGCAGCTTGCCTGCGGGAGGTGTTTATGACAATGAGCAGTTCTTC
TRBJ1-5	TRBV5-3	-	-	CARSLGQENQPQHF	TGTGCCAGAAGCTTGGGACAGGAGAATCAGCCCCAGCATTTT
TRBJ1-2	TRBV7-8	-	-	CASSSDYGYTF	TGTGCCAGCAGCTCGGACTATGGCTACACCTTC
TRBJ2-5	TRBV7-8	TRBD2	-	CASFVTSVSGTQYF	TGTGCCAGCTTTGTGACTAGCGTCTCTGGGACCCAGTACTTC
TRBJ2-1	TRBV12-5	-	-	CASTGDLGLNEQFF	TGTGCTAGCACAGGGGATTTGGGACTCAATGAGCAGTTCTTC
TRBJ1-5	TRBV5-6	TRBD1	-	CASSSHRGLLVYQPQHF	TGTGCCAGCAGCTCCCACAGGGGGCTTCTTGTCTATCAGCCCCAGCATTTT
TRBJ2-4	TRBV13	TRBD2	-	CASSRTSGRNIQYF	TGTGCCAGCAGCCGGACTAGCGGGAGAAACATTCAGTACTTC
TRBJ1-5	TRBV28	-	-	CASSFLTAHSNQPQHF	TGTGCCAGCAGTTTCCTCACTGCTCATAGCAATCAGCCCCAGCATTTT
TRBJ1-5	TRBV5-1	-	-	CASSFTGDSNQPQHF	TGCGCCAGCAGCTTTACCGGGGATAGCAATCAGCCCCAGCATTTT
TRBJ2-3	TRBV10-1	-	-	CASSPGGGTDTQYF	TGCGCCAGCAGCCCCGGCGGAGGGACAGATACGCAGTATTTT
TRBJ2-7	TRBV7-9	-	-	CASSSAGTSYEQYF	TGTGCCAGCAGCTCCGCCGGGACTTCCTACGAGCAGTACTTC
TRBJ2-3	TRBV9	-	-	CASSLRGPRDTQYF	TGTGCCAGCAGCCTAAGAGGGCCCCGAGATACGCAGTATTTT
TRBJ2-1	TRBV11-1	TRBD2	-	CASSAGLANNEQFF	TGTGCCAGCAGCGCCGGACTAGCAAACAATGAGCAGTTCTTC
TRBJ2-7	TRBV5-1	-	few	CASSLETGRSYEQYF	TGCGCCAGCAGCTTGGAGACAGGGAGGTCCTACGAGCAGTACTTC
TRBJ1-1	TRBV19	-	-	CATHRGGTEAFF	TGTGCCACCCATCGGGGGGGCACTGAAGCTTTCTTT
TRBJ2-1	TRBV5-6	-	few	CASSLLAGRTYNEQFF	TGTGCCAGCAGCTTGCTCGCGGGACGAACCTACAATGAGCAGTTCTTC
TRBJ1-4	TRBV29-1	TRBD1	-	CSVVLPTGGKLFF	TGCAGCGTTGTCCTCCCCACAGGGGGAAAACTGTTTTTT
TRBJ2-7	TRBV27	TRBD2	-	CASSLTSGYEQYF	TGTGCCAGCAGTCTAACTAGCGGCTACGAGCAGTACTTC
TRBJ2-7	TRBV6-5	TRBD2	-	CASSYSPTSPYEQYF	TGTGCCAGCAGTTACTCCCCGACTAGCCCATACGAGCAGTACTTC
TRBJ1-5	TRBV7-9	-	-	CASSSVGDQPQHF	TGTGCCAGCAGCTCCGTCGGGGACCAGCCCCAGCATTTT
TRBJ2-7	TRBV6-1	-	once	CASKMWTGTYEQYF	TGTGCCAGCAAGATGTGGACGGGGACCTACGAGCAGTACTTC
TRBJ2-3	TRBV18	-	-	CASSPGRRTDTQYF	TGTGCCAGCTCACCAGGGAGACGCACAGATACGCAGTATTTT
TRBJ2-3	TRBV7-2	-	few	CASSLADTQYF	TGTGCCAGCAGCTTAGCAGATACGCAGTATTTT
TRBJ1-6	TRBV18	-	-	CASSPPVDRTNSPLHF	TGTGCCAGCTCACCACCGGTCGACAGGACGAATTCACCCCTCCACTTT
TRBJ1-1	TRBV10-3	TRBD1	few	CAIRGGTGALNTEAFF	TGTGCCATCAGGGGGGGGACAGGGGCCCTGAACACTGAAGCTTTCTTT
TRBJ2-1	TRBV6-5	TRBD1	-	CASSYGTGAYEQFF	TGTGCCAGCAGTTACGGGACAGGCGCCTATGAGCAGTTCTTC
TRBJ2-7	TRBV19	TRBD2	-	CASSPAGGGYEQYF	TGTGCCAGTAGTCCGGCGGGAGGAGGCTACGAGCAGTACTTC
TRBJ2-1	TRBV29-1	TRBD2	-	CSVEDQLAVEQFF	TGCAGCGTTGAAGATCAACTAGCGGTTGAGCAGTTCTTC
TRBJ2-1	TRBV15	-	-	CATSRGLLGPDSSSYNEQFF	TGTGCCACCAGCAGAGGCCTATTGGGACCCGACAGTAGCTCCTACAATGAGCAGTTCTTC
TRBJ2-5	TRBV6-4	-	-	CASSRDTQETQYF	TGTGCCAGCAGTCGGGACACCCAAGAGACCCAGTACTTC
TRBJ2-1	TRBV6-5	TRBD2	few	CASSYVGGRGNEQFF	TGTGCCAGCAGTTACGTTGGCGGGAGAGGAAATGAGCAGTTCTTC
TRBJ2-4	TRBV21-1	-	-	CALWPSKNIQYF	TGTGCCCTATGGCCTTCCAAAAACATTCAGTACTTC
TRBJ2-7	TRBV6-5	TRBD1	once	CASSLAGTATYEQYF	TGTGCCAGCAGCCTCGCCGGGACAGCCACCTACGAGCAGTACTTC
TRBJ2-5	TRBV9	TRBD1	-	CASSPDRASLQYF	TGTGCCAGCAGCCCGGACAGGGCATCACTCCAGTACTTC
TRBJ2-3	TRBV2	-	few	CASSDPRGLEDTQYF	TGTGCCAGCAGTGACCCTCGGGGTTTGGAAGATACGCAGTATTTT
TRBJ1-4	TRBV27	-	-	CASAAKQGEKLFF	TGTGCCAGCGCAGCCAAGCAGGGGGAAAAACTGTTTTTT
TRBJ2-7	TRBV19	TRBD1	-	CASSIGQGAYEQYF	TGTGCCAGTAGTATAGGTCAGGGGGCCTACGAGCAGTACTTC
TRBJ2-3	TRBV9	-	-	CASSLDLREDTQYF	TGTGCCAGCAGCCTCGATTTGCGGGAAGATACGCAGTATTTT
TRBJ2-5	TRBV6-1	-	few	CASSRDNQETQYF	TGTGCCAGCAGCCGGGACAACCAAGAGACCCAGTACTTC
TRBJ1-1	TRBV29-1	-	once	CSVGWGGTEAFF	TGCAGCGTTGGTTGGGGAGGGACTGAAGCTTTCTTT
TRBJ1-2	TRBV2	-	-	CASSDVGNYGYTF	TGTGCCAGCAGTGATGTGGGGAACTATGGCTACACCTTC
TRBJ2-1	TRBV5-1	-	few	CASSLVGVGHNEQFF	TGCGCCAGCAGCTTGGTCGGGGTAGGACACAATGAGCAGTTCTTC
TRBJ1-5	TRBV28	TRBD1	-	CASSFTPGTGPSNQPQHF	TGTGCCAGCAGCTTCACCCCCGGGACAGGGCCTAGCAATCAGCCCCAGCATTTT
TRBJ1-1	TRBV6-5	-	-	CASSYLAASGAFF	TGTGCCAGCAGTTACCTGGCAGCCTCAGGCGCTTTCTTT
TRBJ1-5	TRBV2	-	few	CASRKDPRATIRGNQPQHF	TGTGCCAGCAGGAAGGACCCCAGAGCTACCATCCGGGGCAATCAGCCCCAGCATTTT
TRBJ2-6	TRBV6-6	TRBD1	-	CASSPTGLGANVLTF	TGTGCCAGCAGCCCGACAGGGTTAGGGGCCAACGTCCTGACTTTC
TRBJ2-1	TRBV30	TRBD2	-	CAWTPPGRETGEQFF	TGTGCCTGGACCCCTCCTGGGCGGGAGACGGGGGAGCAGTTCTTC
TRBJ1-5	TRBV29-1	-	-	CSVALGYGNQPQHF	TGCAGCGTTGCCCTCGGGTACGGCAATCAGCCCCAGCATTTT
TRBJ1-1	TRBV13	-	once	CASSLYGTASTEAFF	TGTGCCAGCAGCCTTTATGGGACGGCCAGCACTGAAGCTTTCTTT
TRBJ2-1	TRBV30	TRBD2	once	CAWAGLAGRSSYNEQFF	TGTGCCTGGGCTGGACTAGCGGGCAGAAGCTCCTACAATGAGCAGTTCTTC
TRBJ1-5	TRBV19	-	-	CASSGQGRQPQHF	TGTGCCAGTAGTGGTCAGGGCCGGCAGCCCCAGCATTTT
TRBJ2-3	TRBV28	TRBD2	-	CASSWAGRAPDTQYF	TGTGCCAGCAGTTGGGCAGGGAGGGCACCCGATACGCAGTATTTT